This T cell receptor (beta chain) was found in a study of T cells in Graves' hyperthyroidism and ophthalmopathy. This clonotype was counted at least ten times. Graves' hyperthyroidism qualified as stable when ophthalmopathy did not progress within 18 months. Patients showing uncontrolled infection, other autoimmune disease, pregnancy or lactation were ineligible. The source material, RNA transcripts, was used to amplify TCR beta CDR3 regions. Researchers ran a first-round RT-PCR on the TCR CDR3 using the HTBI primer set. TCRdb analysed the multiplex PCR reads with MiXCR anew, one entry per CDR3 protein. The sample lists around 300,000 distinct CDR3 sequences, about 15% occurring once. The germline V gene encodes CDR1 SNHLY and CDR2 FYNNEI. The CDR3 covers 12 residues. Between the trimmed V and J ends, which lost 3 bases and 7 bases, there was a span of 7 bases.

This sequence joins TRBV2 and TRBJ2-1; D uncertain. Sequenced input: blood. The sequence derives from a woman in her twenties or thirties with Graves' hyperthyroidism. The CDR3 loop is CASSETWNEQFF. Written as DNA, the CDR3 is TGTGCCAGCAGTGAGACTTGGAATGAGCAGTTCTTC.